The clone carrying this T cell receptor beta chain was counted only a few times. Its antigen is unidentified. The CDR3 spans 14 residues. With V trimmed by 5 bases and J by 10 bases, 8 bases remained unmatched. Germline loops: CDR1 SQVTM, CDR2 ANQGSEA. The data were obtained in a study of blood T cells in healthy people across ages. General observations from the study: Long-lived donors exceeded aged donors in naive CD4+ cells and diversity.

Combining a sample-barcoded 5' primer with a J-beta primer mix, a second PCR ran for about 6 to 12 cycles. TCRdb re-called the 5' RACE reads through MiXCR, storing one row per CDR3 protein. The table lists 600,000 to 650,000 distinct CDR3 sequences, roughly 50% of them singletons, with approximately 37% in the top ten. V gene TRBV29-1 combines with J gene TRBJ2-1; TRBD2 matches 13 bases. This TCR derives from a man in his sixties in good health. The sequenced sample consisted of blood. The CDR3 is CSVRLAGGYGEQFF. Here the CDR3 DNA reads TGCAGCGTTAGACTAGCGGGGGGCTATGGGGAGCAGTTCTTC.